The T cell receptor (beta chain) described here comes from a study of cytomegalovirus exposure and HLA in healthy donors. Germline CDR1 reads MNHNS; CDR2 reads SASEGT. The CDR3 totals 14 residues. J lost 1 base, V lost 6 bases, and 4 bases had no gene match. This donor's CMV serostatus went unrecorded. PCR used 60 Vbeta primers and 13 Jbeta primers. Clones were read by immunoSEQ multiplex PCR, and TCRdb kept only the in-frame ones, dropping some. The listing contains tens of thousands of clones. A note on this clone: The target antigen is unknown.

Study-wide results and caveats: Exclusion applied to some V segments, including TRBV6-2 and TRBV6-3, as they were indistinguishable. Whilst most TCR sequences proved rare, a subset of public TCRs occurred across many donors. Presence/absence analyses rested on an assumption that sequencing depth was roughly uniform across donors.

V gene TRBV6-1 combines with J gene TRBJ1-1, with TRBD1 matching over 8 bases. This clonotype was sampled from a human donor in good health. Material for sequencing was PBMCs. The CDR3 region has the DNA TGTGCCAGCAGACCAGGGGGCCAGAACACTGAAGCTTTCTTT. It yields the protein CASRPGGQNTEAFF.